A single sample gave rise to the 25 T cell receptor beta chains below, sequenced in a study of human T cells and chemical hapten exposure. TCRdb processed the RACE reads anew with MiXCR; each CDR3 protein has one entry. The sample includes 35,000 to 50,000 distinct CDR3 sequences, 3.7% of them seen just once. The time point was: healthy volunteer bleed at 6 weeks. Before extraction, the whole blood was not fractionated, and total RNA was taken from it. Sequenced material: whole blood. These receptors were obtained from a human donor in good health. Some clones in this sample may be carry-over from other donors' samples.

This clonotype was seen only a few times. The chain joins TRBV9 to TRBJ2-1, with 14 nucleotides matching TRBD2. The CDR3 contains 17 residues. Germline loops: CDR1 SGDLS, CDR2 YYNGEE. V trimming: 0 bases; J trimming: 8 bases; junction bases outside the gene matches: 7. For the CDR3, the DNA is TGTGCCAGCAGCGTAGCCGGGTGGGGACTAGCGGGGGATGAGCAGTTCTTC. Residues: CASSVAGWGLAGDEQFF.

This clonotype was detected ten times or more. J is TRBJ2-5 and V is TRBV28; D is possibly TRBD2 (5 bases). Trimming took 3 bases from V and 2 from J, leaving 10 bases between them. The CDR3 is made up of 14 amino acids. Germline values: CDR1 MDHEN, CDR2 SYDVKM. The chain's CDR3 is CASSFRRTQETQYF. In DNA, the CDR3 is TGTGCCAGCAGTTTTCGCAGGACTCAAGAGACCCAGTACTTC.

This clonotype was observed at least ten times. The V gene is TRBV27, the J gene TRBJ1-5; D not resolved. The CDR3 contains 16 residues. From germline, CDR1 is MNHEY and CDR2 SMNVEV (reference sequence). The V gene lost 0 bases and the J gene lost 0 bases, with 9 bases spanning the gap. The CDR3 bases are TGTGCCAGCAGTTTATCAGCGGATTATAGCAATCAGCCCCAGCATTTT. This codes for CASSLSADYSNQPQHF.

The rearrangement joins TRBV5-1 to TRBJ1-5, with D perhaps matching TRBD1 (5 bases). Germline values: CDR1 SGHRS, CDR2 YFSETQ. Trimming stripped 2 bases from V and 7 bases from J, with 13 bases between. There are 14 residues in the CDR3. The CDR3 reads CASSLRQGGQPQHF. The CDR3 DNA is TGCGCCAGCAGCTTAAGGCAGGGCGGGCAGCCCCAGCATTTT.

This clonotype was seen at least ten times. The rearrangement links TRBV20-1 to TRBJ2-1, with D possibly matching TRBD2 (5 bases). Germline values: CDR1 DFQATT, CDR2 SNEGSKA (reference sequence). The length of the CDR3 is 14 residues. V was cut by 5 bases and J by 4 bases, with 15 bases left in between. The CDR3 region is CSAHHPERYNEQFF. CDR3 DNA sequence: TGCAGTGCTCACCACCCCGAGCGGTACAATGAGCAGTTCTTC.

This clonotype was counted a few times. The gene calls are TRBV24-1 and TRBJ1-1; D uncertain. The CDR3 has 14 amino acids. Trimming stripped 2 bases from V and 1 base from J, with 7 bases between. The germline gives CDR1 KGHDR, CDR2 SFDVKD. The CDR3 DNA reads TGTGCCACCAGTGATTCGGGCCGGAACACTGAAGCTTTCTTT. It encodes CATSDSGRNTEAFF.

This clonotype was found a few times. The V call is TRBV7-8, the J call TRBJ1-5; D may be TRBD1 (5 bases). V lost 2 bases and J 1 base, leaving 6 bases between the germline ends. Germline assignment: CDR1 SGHVS and CDR2 FQNEAQ. This CDR3 region has 14 residues. CDR3 sequence reads: CASSLQGSNQPQHF. CDR3 DNA sequence: TGTGCCAGCAGCTTACAGGGAAGCAATCAGCCCCAGCATTTT.

This clonotype was counted many times. The chain links TRBV12-3 or TRBV12-4 to TRBJ2-1, with D tentatively TRBD1 (5 bases). The CDR3 loop spans 14 amino acids. The V and J ends lost 7 bases and 2 bases respectively, with 12 bases between them. In DNA, the CDR3 is TGTGCCAGCAACCCGGACACCCCCTACAATGAGCAGTTCTTC. The encoded protein is CASNPDTPYNEQFF.

The chain links TRBV10-3 to TRBJ2-3; the D is unclear. CDR1 is ENHRY, CDR2 SYGVKD, per germline. This CDR3 has 13 amino acids. Trimming left V 3 bases short and J 3 bases short, with 7 bases between. In DNA form, the CDR3 reads TGTGCCATCAGTGAAGGGCTGACAGATACGCAGTATTTT. It translates to CAISEGLTDTQYF.

This clonotype was detected ten times or more. V usage is TRBV12-3 or TRBV12-4 and J usage is TRBJ1-5, with D possibly matching TRBD1 (6 bases). Trimming took off 3 bases at V and 1 base at J, with 10 bases between the two ends. CDR3 size: 15 residues. CDR3 amino acids: CASSLRQGSNQPQHF. In DNA form, the CDR3 reads TGTGCCAGCAGTTTGCGGCAGGGGAGCAATCAGCCCCAGCATTTT.

This clonotype came up many times. The chain combines TRBV6-5 with TRBJ2-3; TRBD2 aligns across 11 bases. Germline assignment: CDR1 MNHEY and CDR2 SVGAGI. The length of the CDR3 is 15 residues. The trim removed 6 bases at V and 4 bases at J, leaving 6 bases unmatched. CDR3 region: CASSLLAGVADTQYF. Written as DNA, the CDR3 is TGTGCCAGCAGCCTACTAGCGGGAGTGGCAGATACGCAGTATTTT.

This clonotype was detected ten times or more. The chain has TRBV6-1 and TRBJ1-2; TRBD1 aligns across 8 bases. The germline gives CDR1 MNHNS, CDR2 SASEGT. The CDR3 contains 17 residues. With 8 bases clipped from V and 5 bases from J, the junction kept 19 bases outside the gene matches. The chain's CDR3 is CASPGWSPDRVKYGYTF. CDR3 nucleotide sequence: TGTGCCAGCCCTGGCTGGTCGCCGGACAGGGTCAAGTATGGCTACACCTTC.

This clonotype was counted many times. The chain employs TRBV3-1 and TRBJ1-5; D not certain. Germline V gene data show CDR1 as LGHDT and CDR2 as YNNKEL (reference sequence). V dropped 1 base and J dropped 1 base, with 5 bases sitting between them. The CDR3 covers 14 residues. Here the CDR3 DNA reads TGTGCCAGCAGCCAAGTTTTCAGCAATCAGCCCCAGCATTTT. Protein: CASSQVFSNQPQHF.

Many counts were recorded for this clonotype. The chain uses TRBV28 and TRBJ1-1; D call uncertain. Per the germline V gene, CDR1 is MDHEN and CDR2 is SYDVKM. This CDR3 has 13 residues. Trimming took 1 base from V and 7 from J, leaving 10 bases between them. The CDR3 coding sequence is TGTGCCAGCAGTTTATCCCTCCCGGGTGAAGCTTTCTTT. This encodes CASSLSLPGEAFF.

In DNA, the CDR3 is TGTGCCAGCAGCTTAGATCACGGCGGCCCCTACGAGCAGTACTTC. Translated, it gives CASSLDHGGPYEQYF. The chain combines TRBV11-2 with TRBJ2-7; D ambiguous. CDR1 SGHAT and CDR2 FQNNGV come from the germline V gene. The length of the CDR3 is 15 residues. The ends were cut back, 0 bases at V and 2 bases at J, with 11 bases in the middle.

This clonotype was observed at least ten times. This sequence joins TRBV7-2 and TRBJ2-3; 10 positions match TRBD2. CDR3 size: 20 residues. Trimming removed 1 base from V and 1 base from J; junction bases left unmatched: 14. CDR1 is SGHTA and CDR2 is FQGNSA in the germline V gene. The CDR3 nucleotides read TGTGCCAGCAGCTTAGGGATAGCGGGAGGTATTTACGACGGCACAGATACGCAGTATTTT. It yields the protein CASSLGIAGGIYDGTDTQYF.

In its sample, this clonotype was seen many times. The chain couples TRBV6-4 to TRBJ2-1; 8 nucleotides match TRBD2. Per germline, CDR1 MRHNA and CDR2 SNTAGT. V lost 0 bases to trimming and J lost 6 bases; unmatched junction nucleotides: 4. The CDR3 is made up of 15 amino acids. The CDR3 region is CASSDSGLASNEQFF. CDR3 DNA: TGTGCCAGCAGTGACTCAGGACTAGCATCCAATGAGCAGTTCTTC.

The genes are TRBV29-1 and TRBJ2-3; the D gene is possibly TRBD1 (5 bases). The CDR3 is made up of 17 amino acids. CDR1 is SQVTM, CDR2 ANQGSEA, per germline. The V and J ends lost 2 bases and 2 bases respectively, with 20 bases between them. The CDR3 DNA reads TGCAGCGTTGAAACTGGGGCTGGCTATCCCCCCACAGATACGCAGTATTTT. It translates to CSVETGAGYPPTDTQYF.

The chain carries TRBV21-1 and TRBJ1-6. TRBV21-1 is marked as a pseudogene. The CDR3 spans 17 residues. CDR3 in DNA: TGTGCCAGCAGCACCCGGGACTCTAGCTCCTATAATTCACCCCTCCACTTT. Amino acids: CASSTRDSSSYNSPLHF.

The J gene is TRBJ2-2, the V gene TRBV5-6; D is ambiguous. V shed 2 bases and J shed 0 bases, with 8 bases lying between them. Germline V gene data show CDR1 as SGHDT and CDR2 as YYEEEE. The CDR3 is 15 amino acids. The CDR3 spells CASSLGPTNTGELFF. CDR3 bases: TGTGCCAGCAGCTTAGGGCCGACGAACACCGGGGAGCTGTTTTTT.

Ten or more counts support this clonotype. The gene calls are TRBV5-1 and TRBJ2-1; D might be TRBD1 or TRBD2, each matching 6 bases. Germline loops: CDR1 SGHRS, CDR2 YFSETQ. This CDR3 has 20 amino acids. V was cut by 0 bases and J by 3 bases, with 25 bases left in between. The CDR3 DNA follows: TGCGCCAGCAGCTTGGCCGGCGGGACGGGACATATAGCTCGCTACAATGAGCAGTTCTTC. Encoded protein: CASSLAGGTGHIARYNEQFF.

This clonotype was observed many times. This chain uses TRBV27 with TRBJ2-7; TRBD2 matches at 8 bases. Germline CDR1 reads MNHEY; CDR2 reads SMNVEV (reference sequence). The length of the CDR3 is 15 residues. V lost 4 bases to trimming and J lost 4 bases; unmatched junction nucleotides: 9. CDR3 protein: CASSSRGGRRYEQYF. In nucleotides, the CDR3 is TGTGCCAGCAGTTCCCGGGGGGGCCGGAGGTACGAGCAGTACTTC.

This clonotype was detected only a few times. V gene TRBV5-5 combines with J gene TRBJ1-5; D remains ambiguous. This CDR3 is 15 amino acids long. From germline, CDR1 is SGHKS and CDR2 YYEKEE (reference sequence). V shed 1 base and J shed 1 base, with 9 bases lying between them. The CDR3 DNA sequence: TGTGCCAGCAGCTTGACAGCCGGAAGCAATCAGCCCCAGCATTTT. It encodes CASSLTAGSNQPQHF. Full variable domain (missing parts from reference TRBV5-5 and TRBJ1-5): DAGVTQSPTHLIKTRGQQVTLRCSPISGHKSVSWYQQVLGQGPQFIFQYYEKEERGRGNFPDRFSARQFPNYSSELNVNALLLGDSALYLCASSLTAGSNQPQHFGDGTRLSIL.

This clonotype has at least ten counts. V gene TRBV6-5 combines with J gene TRBJ1-1; 8 nucleotides match TRBD1. The CDR3 has 14 residues. V gave up 8 bases and J gave up 5 bases; unmatched junction bases: 10. The V gene's germline CDR1 is MNHEY and CDR2 SVGAGI. The CDR3 DNA sequence: TGTGCCAGCGCCAAACGGACAGGGTCGACTGAAGCTTTCTTT. Its translation: CASAKRTGSTEAFF.

This clonotype was seen repeatedly, ten times or more. The chain couples TRBV6-6 to TRBJ2-3; tentatively, D is TRBD2 (5 bases). The CDR3 runs to 14 residues. Germline loops: CDR1 MNHNY, CDR2 SVGAGI (reference sequence). CDR3 in DNA: TGTGCTACCAAACGGCTAGCCAGCACAGATACGCAGTATTTT. Its protein is CATKRLASTDTQYF.